Listed below are T cell receptor beta chains from one sample, sequenced in a study of Graves' ophthalmopathy and Graves' hyperthyroidism. TCRdb redid the calling of the multiplex PCR reads with MiXCR, one entry per CDR3 protein. The profile shows about 370,000 distinct CDR3 sequences, roughly a sixth of them singletons. Input material: peripheral blood. The receptors shown here come from an adult woman with stable Graves' hyperthyroidism. Each CDR3 is given without its conserved first and last residue.

cdr3_aa,v_call,j_call
ASSLEVGSEQY,TRBV12-3/TRBV12-4,TRBJ2-7
AISQQGPYNSPLH,TRBV10-3,TRBJ1-6
ASDGGTSGSVWRY,TRBV2,TRBJ2-7
ASGPKTSSGTEAF,TRBV12-5,TRBJ1-1
ASSYDSGSLSYEQY,TRBV5-1,TRBJ2-7
SARQGALPEQY,TRBV20-1,TRBJ2-7
ASIRGWLGENT,TRBV6-5,TRBJ1-2
ASANDRSQETQY,TRBV12-5,TRBJ2-5
ASSLVSGSYEQY,TRBV7-2,TRBJ2-7
ASSFSRTVNTEAF,TRBV12-3/TRBV12-4,TRBJ1-1
ASSLISVPDTQY,TRBV7-2,TRBJ2-3
ASSFDRSYGYT,TRBV28,TRBJ1-2
AWSYTGNTIY,TRBV30,TRBJ1-3
ASTDYLSGNTIY,TRBV6-1,TRBJ1-3
ASCLARGLGGNTIY,TRBV7-2,TRBJ1-3
ASSSTGAVLNTEAF,TRBV7-9,TRBJ1-1
ASNPALAKNIQY,TRBV6-1,TRBJ2-4
ASNLGSGSYEQY,TRBV28,TRBJ2-7
ASTLGFGGELF,TRBV27,TRBJ2-2
ASCKTVSGELF,TRBV12-3/TRBV12-4,TRBJ2-2